The clone carrying this T cell receptor beta chain was observed a few times. Its antigen is as yet unknown. The V and J ends lost 3 bases and 6 bases respectively, with 9 bases between them. The germline V gene encodes CDR1 GTSNPN and CDR2 SVGIG (reference sequence). The length of the CDR3 is 11 residues. With a duration under 2 months, the hyperthyroidism was newly diagnosed in patients aged 18 to 65. Lactation, pregnancy, other autoimmune disease or uncontrolled infection excluded patients. The PBMCs were sourced from fresh peripheral blood (10 ml). The data were obtained in a study of T cells in Graves' hyperthyroidism and ophthalmopathy. Overall study findings and caveats: In the analysis, a 13 V-J model separated ophthalmopathy from stable hyperthyroidism.

RNA transcripts gave rise to amplified TCR beta CDR3 regions. The HTBI primer set was used in a first-round RT-PCR of the TCR CDR3. TCRdb redid the calling of the multiplex PCR reads with MiXCR, one entry per CDR3 protein. Of 750,000 to 900,000 distinct CDR3 sequences in the sample, roughly 37% were seen once. The chain recombines TRBV30 with TRBJ2-7, with D unclear. This TCR was recovered from a man aged 18 to 29 with Graves' hyperthyroidism. The sequenced material came from blood. The CDR3 nucleotides are TGTGCCTGGAGCTTCGGCGGCGAGCAGTACTTC. Translating gives CAWSFGGEQYF.